A selection of T cell receptor beta chains follows, all from one sample in a study of cytomegalovirus exposure and HLA in healthy donors. Sequencing used immunoSEQ multiplex PCR; TCRdb keeps in-frame clones, though not all of them. This table holds 210,000 or so clones, about 87% found once. The sequenced sample was PBMCs. The source of these receptors is a young man in good health and CMV-seronegative. CDR3s include the opening cysteine and the closing phenylalanine or tryptophan. A D gene is named only where the DNA matches it firmly. Not all rows give a size; the values are once, few, many and, for expanded clones, a class.

TRBJ1-5,NA,TRBV7-2,NA,TGTGCCAGCAGCTTGGAGGAGATCAATCAGCCCCAGCATTTT,CASSLEEINQPQHF
TRBJ2-2,NA,TRBV11-2,NA,TGTGCCAGCAGCTTAGAGATGGCCGCGAGCGCGAACACCGGGGAGCTGTTTTTT,CASSLEMAASANTGELFF
TRBJ2-1,NA,TRBV19,NA,TGTGCCAGTAGAGGGGCAGGTGAGCAGTTCTTC,CASRGAGEQFF
TRBJ1-3,NA,TRBV28,NA,TGTGCCAGCAGTTTGGGGAACGGGAGAAACACCATATATTTT,CASSLGNGRNTIYF
TRBJ2-5,NA,TRBV28,TRBD1,TGTGCCAGCAGTGATGGACAGGGGCAAGAGACCCAGTACTTC,CASSDGQGQETQYF
TRBJ2-2,NA,TRBV5-1,NA,TGCGCCAGCAGTCTGAACAGGGCCCCTCTAGGGAACACCGGGGAGCTGTTTTTT,CASSLNRAPLGNTGELFF
TRBJ2-5,NA,TRBV5-1,TRBD2,TGCGCCAGCAGCTTGGGGGAAGCGGGAGGACCTGAGACCCAGTACTTC,CASSLGEAGGPETQYF
TRBJ1-2,NA,TRBV5-1,NA,TGCGCCAGCAGCCAATCCCAGGGTAACTATGGCTACACCTTC,CASSQSQGNYGYTF
TRBJ1-3,NA,TRBV5-6,NA,TGTGCCAGCAGCTTGATCGCAGGGTCCTTAAACACCATATATTTT,CASSLIAGSLNTIYF
TRBJ2-2,NA,TRBV2,NA,TGTGCCAGCAAGTCACAGGGACAGAACACCGGGGAGCTGTTTTTT,CASKSQGQNTGELFF
TRBJ1-3,NA,TRBV5-5,NA,TGTGCCAGCAGTACCATCCAGGGAAGCTCTGGAAACACCATATATTTT,CASSTIQGSSGNTIYF
TRBJ2-1,NA,TRBV29-1,TRBD2,TGCAGCGTTGGAACGGGGGGCTACAATGAGCAGTTCTTC,CSVGTGGYNEQFF
TRBJ1-1,NA,TRBV7-8,TRBD1,TGTGCCAGCAGCTTAGTTGAGGGGGCAACTGAAGCTTTCTTT,CASSLVEGATEAFF
TRBJ1-3,NA,TRBV27,NA,TGTGCCAGCAGTTCCCAAGGGAACAGGGTCTCCGGAAACACCATATATTTT,CASSSQGNRVSGNTIYF
TRBJ2-1,NA,TRBV6-5,TRBD1,TGTGCCAGCAGTGCAGACAGGGGGCTTTACAATGAGCAGTTCTTC,CASSADRGLYNEQFF
TRBJ2-3,once,TRBV19,NA,TGTGCCACCCTCCGGGACACCAGGGGCTGGGGTCCGCAGTATTTT,CATLRDTRGWGPQYF
TRBJ2-1,NA,TRBV18,TRBD2,TGTGCCAGCTCACCGACTAGCGGGTCCTACAATGAGCAGTTCTTC,CASSPTSGSYNEQFF
TRBJ2-3,NA,TRBV4-2,TRBD2,TGTGCCAGCAGCCAAGAGACTAGCGGGAGGGTGGATACGCAGTATTTT,CASSQETSGRVDTQYF
TRBJ2-7,NA,TRBV4-1,NA,TGCGCCAGCAGCCTACCAGGGGCGACAACCTACGAGCAGTACTTC,CASSLPGATTYEQYF
TRBJ2-1,NA,TRBV5-1,NA,TGCGCCAGCAGCTTGTTATTCCTGAGCTCCTACAATGAGCAGTTCTTC,CASSLLFLSSYNEQFF
TRBJ2-1,NA,TRBV18,TRBD2,TGTGCCAGCTCACCACCGTCCTTTAGCGGGAGACGGAATGAGCAGTTCTTC,CASSPPSFSGRRNEQFF
TRBJ2-1,NA,TRBV11-3,NA,TGTGCCAGCAGCCGTTCTCAGTGGAATGAGCAGTTCTTC,CASSRSQWNEQFF
TRBJ1-3,NA,TRBV15,NA,TGTGCCACCAGCAGGGGGCCTTCTGGAAACACCATATATTTT,CATSRGPSGNTIYF
TRBJ2-5,NA,TRBV13,NA,TGTGCCAGCAGACCCTCTAGCAGTGAGACCCAGTACTTC,CASRPSSSETQYF
TRBJ1-1,few,TRBV29-1,NA,TGCAGCGTCCCCCCCGCCGGGGGGAGGAACACTGAAGCTTTCTTT,CSVPPAGGRNTEAFF
TRBJ2-3,NA,TRBV5-1,TRBD2,TGCGCCAGCAGCCCCTGGACTAGCGGGACAGATACGCAGTATTTT,CASSPWTSGTDTQYF
TRBJ1-2,NA,TRBV19,NA,TGTGCCAGTAGTTCCCGGGACACCTATGGCTACACCTTC,CASSSRDTYGYTF
TRBJ1-5,NA,TRBV28,TRBD1,TGTGCCAGCAGTTACCGGGACAGGGTCATACACCAGCATTTT,CASSYRDRVIHQHF
TRBJ2-5,NA,TRBV29-1,NA,TGCAGCGTCTCAGAGCGGGCCGGCCGGGAGACCCAGTACTTC,CSVSERAGRETQYF
TRBJ1-1,NA,TRBV28,NA,TGTGCCAGCCGCGAGTCCACTGAAGCTTTCTTT,CASRESTEAFF
TRBJ1-4,NA,TRBV30,TRBD1,TGTGCCTGGAGCGACAGACAGGGGCTAAGCGAAAAACTGTTTTTT,CAWSDRQGLSEKLFF
TRBJ2-2,NA,TRBV11-1,NA,TGTGCCAGCAGCATGCGCGGCAGTCTCGCCACCGGGGAGCTGTTTTTT,CASSMRGSLATGELFF
TRBJ1-5,once,TRBV10-2,NA,TGCGCCAGCAGACACGAAGCAGGGCCCGGTCAGCCCCAGCATTTT,CASRHEAGPGQPQHF
TRBJ2-7,NA,TRBV2,TRBD2,TGTGCCAGCAGTGGCGAGCGGGGGGTCGCTCCGGACGAGCAGTACTTC,CASSGERGVAPDEQYF
TRBJ1-3,NA,TRBV5-1,TRBD1,TGCGCCAGCAGCTGGGACAGCTCTGGAAACACCATATATTTT,CASSWDSSGNTIYF
TRBJ2-2,NA,TRBV18,NA,TGTGCCAGCTCAGTATTTTCCGGGGAGCTGTTTTTT,CASSVFSGELFF
TRBJ1-1,NA,TRBV28,NA,TGTGCCAGCAAGAGGGACGGGGGGGTTGGCAGGACTGAAGCTTTCTTT,CASKRDGGVGRTEAFF
TRBJ1-4,NA,TRBV6-4,TRBD1,TGTGCCAGCAGATCTGGACAGGATCATGAAAAACTGTTTTTT,CASRSGQDHEKLFF
TRBJ2-1,NA,TRBV5-4,NA,TGTGCCACCTTACGAGGTCATGAGCAGTTCTTC,CATLRGHEQFF
TRBJ1-1,once,TRBV9,NA,TGTGCCAGCAGCACCCGGACTGAAGCTTTCTTT,CASSTRTEAFF
TRBJ1-2,NA,TRBV29-1,NA,TGCAGCGTTGGGGGGCCGGACCGGGCTGGCTACACCTTC,CSVGGPDRAGYTF
TRBJ2-3,few,TRBV14,NA,TGTGCCAGCAGCCAAGATCTTGCCGGGATCACAGATACGCAGTATTTT,CASSQDLAGITDTQYF
TRBJ1-1,NA,TRBV27,TRBD1,TGTGCCAGCAGTCCGGACAGGGGACCCTCTGAAGCTTTCTTT,CASSPDRGPSEAFF
TRBJ2-7,NA,TRBV6-1,NA,TGTGCCGGTAGGACGGCGGGGTGGGAGCAGTACTTC,CAGRTAGWEQYF
TRBJ2-7,NA,TRBV27,TRBD2,TGTGCCAGCAGACTATTCGCGGGGGGTAGCTCCTACGAGCAGTACTTC,CASRLFAGGSSYEQYF
TRBJ2-7,NA,TRBV7-9,TRBD2,TGTGCCAGCAGCTTCGGACTAGCGGGAGAATACGAGCAGTACTTC,CASSFGLAGEYEQYF
TRBJ2-1,NA,TRBV5-4,TRBD2,TGTGCCAGCAGCTCCGGGACTAGCGGGAAAGGTGAGCAGTTCTTC,CASSSGTSGKGEQFF
TRBJ2-7,few,TRBV30,TRBD1,TGTGCCTGGAGGGCGCGCGGGACAGGGAAAAAGCAGTACTTC,CAWRARGTGKKQYF